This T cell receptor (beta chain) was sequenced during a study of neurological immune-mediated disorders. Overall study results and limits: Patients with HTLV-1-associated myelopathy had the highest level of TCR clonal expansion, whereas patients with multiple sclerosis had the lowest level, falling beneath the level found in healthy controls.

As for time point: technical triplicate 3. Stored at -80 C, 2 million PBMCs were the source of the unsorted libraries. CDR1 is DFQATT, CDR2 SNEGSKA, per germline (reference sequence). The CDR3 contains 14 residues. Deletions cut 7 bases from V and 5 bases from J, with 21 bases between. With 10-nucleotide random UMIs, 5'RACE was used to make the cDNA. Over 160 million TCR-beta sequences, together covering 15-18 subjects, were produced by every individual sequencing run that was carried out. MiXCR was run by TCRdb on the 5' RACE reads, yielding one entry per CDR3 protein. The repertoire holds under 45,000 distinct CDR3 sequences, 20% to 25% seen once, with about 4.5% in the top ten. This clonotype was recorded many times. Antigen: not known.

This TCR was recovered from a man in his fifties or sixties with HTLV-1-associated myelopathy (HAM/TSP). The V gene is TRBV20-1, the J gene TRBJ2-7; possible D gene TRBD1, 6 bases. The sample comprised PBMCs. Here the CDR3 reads CSVTTARGVHEQYF. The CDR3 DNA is TGCAGTGTTACTACCGCCAGGGGCGTCCACGAGCAGTACTTC.